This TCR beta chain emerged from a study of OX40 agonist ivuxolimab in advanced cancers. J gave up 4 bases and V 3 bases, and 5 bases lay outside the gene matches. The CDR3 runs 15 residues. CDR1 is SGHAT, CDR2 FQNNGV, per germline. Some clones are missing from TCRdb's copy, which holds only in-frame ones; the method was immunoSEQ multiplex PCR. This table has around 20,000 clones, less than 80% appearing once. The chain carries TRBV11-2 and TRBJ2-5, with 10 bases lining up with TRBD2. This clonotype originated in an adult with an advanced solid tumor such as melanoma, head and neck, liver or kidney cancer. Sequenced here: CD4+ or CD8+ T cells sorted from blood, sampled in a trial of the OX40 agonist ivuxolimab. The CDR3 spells CASSFTSGIRETQYF. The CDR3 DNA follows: TGTGCCAGCAGCTTCACTAGCGGGATTCGAGAGACCCAGTACTTC.